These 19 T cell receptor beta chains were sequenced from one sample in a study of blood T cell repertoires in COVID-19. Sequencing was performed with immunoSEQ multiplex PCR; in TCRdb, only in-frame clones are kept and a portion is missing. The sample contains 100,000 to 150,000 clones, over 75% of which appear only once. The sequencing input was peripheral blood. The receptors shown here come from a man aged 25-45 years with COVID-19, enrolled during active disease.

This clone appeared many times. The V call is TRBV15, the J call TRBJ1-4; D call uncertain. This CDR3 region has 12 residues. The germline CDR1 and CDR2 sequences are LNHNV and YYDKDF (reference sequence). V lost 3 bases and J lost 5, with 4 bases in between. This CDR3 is CATSRGNEKLFF. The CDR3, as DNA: TGTGCCACCAGCAGGGGCAATGAAAAACTGTTTTTT.

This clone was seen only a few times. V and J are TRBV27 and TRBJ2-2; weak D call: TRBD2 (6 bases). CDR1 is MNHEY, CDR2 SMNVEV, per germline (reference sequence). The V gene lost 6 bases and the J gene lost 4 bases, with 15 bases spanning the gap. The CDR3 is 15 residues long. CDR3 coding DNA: TGTGCCAGCAGGGCGGCGGGACGGGGCACCGGGGAGCTGTTTTTT. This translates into CASRAAGRGTGELFF.

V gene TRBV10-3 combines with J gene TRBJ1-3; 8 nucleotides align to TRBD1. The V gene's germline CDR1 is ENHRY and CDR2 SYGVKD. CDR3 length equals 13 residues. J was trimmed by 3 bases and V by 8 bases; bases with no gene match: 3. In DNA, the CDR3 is TGTGCCATCGGGACAGGAGATGGAAACACCATATATTTT. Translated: CAIGTGDGNTIYF.

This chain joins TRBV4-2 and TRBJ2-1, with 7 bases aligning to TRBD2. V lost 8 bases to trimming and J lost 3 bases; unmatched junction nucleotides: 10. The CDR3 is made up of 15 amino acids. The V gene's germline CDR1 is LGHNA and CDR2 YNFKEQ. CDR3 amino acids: CASSSASGNYNEQFF. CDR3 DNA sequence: TGTGCCAGCTCCTCGGCTAGCGGAAACTACAATGAGCAGTTCTTC.

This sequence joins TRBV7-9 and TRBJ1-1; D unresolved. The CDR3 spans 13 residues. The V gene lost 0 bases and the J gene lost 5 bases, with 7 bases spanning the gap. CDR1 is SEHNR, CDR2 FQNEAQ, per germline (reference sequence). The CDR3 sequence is CASSLAPETEAFF. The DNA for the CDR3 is TGTGCCAGCAGCTTAGCACCGGAGACTGAAGCTTTCTTT.

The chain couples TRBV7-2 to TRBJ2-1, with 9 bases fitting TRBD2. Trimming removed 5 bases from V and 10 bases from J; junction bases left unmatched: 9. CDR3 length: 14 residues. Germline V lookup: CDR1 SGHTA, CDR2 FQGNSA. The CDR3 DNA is TGTGCCAGCAGCCTAGGGACTAGCACCGGAGAGCAGTTCTTC. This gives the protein CASSLGTSTGEQFF.

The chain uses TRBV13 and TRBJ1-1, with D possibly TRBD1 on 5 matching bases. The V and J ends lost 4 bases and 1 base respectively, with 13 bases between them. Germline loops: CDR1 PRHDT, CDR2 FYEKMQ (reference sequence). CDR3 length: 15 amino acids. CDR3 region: CASSWGGVQNTEAFF. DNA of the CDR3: TGTGCCAGCAGCTGGGGAGGGGTACAGAACACTGAAGCTTTCTTT.

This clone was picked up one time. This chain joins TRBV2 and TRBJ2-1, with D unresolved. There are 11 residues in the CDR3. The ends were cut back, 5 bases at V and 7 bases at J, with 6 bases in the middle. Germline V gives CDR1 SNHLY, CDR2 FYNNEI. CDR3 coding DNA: TGTGCCAGCAGTACAGAGAATGAGCAGTTCTTC. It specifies CASSTENEQFF.

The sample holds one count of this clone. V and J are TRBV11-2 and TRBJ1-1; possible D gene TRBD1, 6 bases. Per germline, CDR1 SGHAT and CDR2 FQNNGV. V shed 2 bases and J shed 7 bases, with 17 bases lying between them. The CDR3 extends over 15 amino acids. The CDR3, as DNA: TGTGCCAGCAGCTTAAGTCAGGGGTTGGTCAATGAAGCTTTCTTT. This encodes CASSLSQGLVNEAFF. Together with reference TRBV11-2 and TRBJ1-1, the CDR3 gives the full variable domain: EAGVAQSPRYKIIEKRQSVAFWCNPISGHATLYWYQQILGQGPKLLIQFQNNGVVDDSQLPKDRFSAERLKGVDSTLKIQPAKLEDSAVYLCASSLSQGLVNEAFFGQGTRLTVV.

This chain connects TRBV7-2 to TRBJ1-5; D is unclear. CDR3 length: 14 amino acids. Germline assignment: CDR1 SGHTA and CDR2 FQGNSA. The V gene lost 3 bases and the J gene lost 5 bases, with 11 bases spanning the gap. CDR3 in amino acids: CASSLSGRDQPQHF. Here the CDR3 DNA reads TGTGCCAGCAGCTTGTCGGGGAGAGATCAGCCCCAGCATTTT.

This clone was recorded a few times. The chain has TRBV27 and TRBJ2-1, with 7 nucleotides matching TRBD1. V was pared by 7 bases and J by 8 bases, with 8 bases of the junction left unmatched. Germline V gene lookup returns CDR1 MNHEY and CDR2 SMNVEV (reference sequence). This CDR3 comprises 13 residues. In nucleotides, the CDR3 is TGTGCCAGCATTCGGACAGGTTCCGATGAGCAGTTCTTC. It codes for CASIRTGSDEQFF.

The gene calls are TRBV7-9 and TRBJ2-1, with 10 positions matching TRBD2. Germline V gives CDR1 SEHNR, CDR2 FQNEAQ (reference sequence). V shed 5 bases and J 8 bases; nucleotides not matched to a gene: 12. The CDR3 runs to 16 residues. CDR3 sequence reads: CASSQGASGRVDEQFF. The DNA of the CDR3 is TGTGCCAGCAGCCAGGGGGCTAGCGGGAGAGTCGATGAGCAGTTCTTC.

CDR3 coding DNA: TGTGCCAGCAGCCCACAGGGGCCCGCTTTGGGCTACACCTTC. It is translated as CASSPQGPALGYTF. This chain links TRBV7-9 with TRBJ1-2; 7 bases fit TRBD1. CDR1 is SEHNR, CDR2 FQNEAQ, per germline (reference sequence). The CDR3 runs to 14 residues. The V segment lost 5 bases and the J segment 8 bases; nucleotides outside the gene matches: 11.

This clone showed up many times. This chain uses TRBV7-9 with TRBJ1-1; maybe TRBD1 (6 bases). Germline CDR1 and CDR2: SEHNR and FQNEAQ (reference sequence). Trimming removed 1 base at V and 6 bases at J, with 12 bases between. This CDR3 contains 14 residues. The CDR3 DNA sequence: TGTGCCAGCAGCTTAGAAAGGAAGGGGGCTGAAGCTTTCTTT. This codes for CASSLERKGAEAFF.

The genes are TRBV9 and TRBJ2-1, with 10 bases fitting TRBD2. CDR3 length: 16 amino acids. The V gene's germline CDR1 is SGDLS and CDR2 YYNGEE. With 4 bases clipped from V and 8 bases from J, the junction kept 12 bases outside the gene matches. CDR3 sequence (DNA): TGTGCCAGCAGCCAAACGGGAACTAGCGGGAAGGATGAGCAGTTCTTC. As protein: CASSQTGTSGKDEQFF.

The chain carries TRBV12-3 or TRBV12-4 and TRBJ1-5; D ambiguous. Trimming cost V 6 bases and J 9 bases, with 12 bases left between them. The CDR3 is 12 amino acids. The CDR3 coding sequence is TGTGCCAGCAGCCCGACGGGTCGGCCCCAGCATTTT. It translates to CASSPTGRPQHF.

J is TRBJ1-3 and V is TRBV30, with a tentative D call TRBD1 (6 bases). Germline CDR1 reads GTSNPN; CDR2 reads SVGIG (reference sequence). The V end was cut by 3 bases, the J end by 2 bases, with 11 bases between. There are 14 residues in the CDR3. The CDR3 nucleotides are TGTGCCTGGAGAACAAAGGGGGCTGGAAACACCATATATTTT. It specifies CAWRTKGAGNTIYF.

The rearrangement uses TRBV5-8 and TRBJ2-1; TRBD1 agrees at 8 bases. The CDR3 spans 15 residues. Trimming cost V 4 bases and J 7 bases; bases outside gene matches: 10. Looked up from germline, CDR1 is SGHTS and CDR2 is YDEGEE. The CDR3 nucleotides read TGTGCCAGCAGCCTCTATGGGGGGACAGGAAATGAGCAGTTCTTC. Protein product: CASSLYGGTGNEQFF.

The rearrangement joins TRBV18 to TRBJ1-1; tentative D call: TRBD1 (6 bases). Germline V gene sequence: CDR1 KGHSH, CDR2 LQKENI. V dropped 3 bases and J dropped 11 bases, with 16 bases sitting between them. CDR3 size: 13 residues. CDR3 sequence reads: CASSPGPGHSAFF. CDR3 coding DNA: TGTGCCAGCTCACCGGGACCGGGACACTCGGCTTTCTTT.